A single sample gave rise to the 21 T cell receptor beta chains below, sequenced in a study of cytomegalovirus exposure and HLA in healthy donors. PCR employed 60 Vbeta and 13 Jbeta primers. Some clones are missing from TCRdb's copy, which holds only in-frame ones; the method was immunoSEQ multiplex PCR. This table holds about 180,000 clones, roughly 85% found once. The sample comprised PBMCs. These receptors originate from a boy aged 2 to 10 in good health and CMV-seronegative.

V gene TRBV5-4 combines with J gene TRBJ2-7; D perhaps matches TRBD2 (5 bases). The CDR3 totals 13 residues. The germline V gene has CDR1 SGHNT and CDR2 YYREEE (reference sequence). Trimming shortened V by 0 bases and J by 6 bases, and 10 bases separated the two germline ends. The CDR3 spells CASSLVSGSEQYV. CDR3 nucleotide sequence: TGTGCCAGCAGCTTGGTTTCGGGGAGCGAGCAGTACGTC.

The gene calls are TRBV5-4 and TRBJ2-7; 16 bases match TRBD2. V was pared by 3 bases and J by 2 bases, with 5 bases of the junction left unmatched. Germline CDR1 SGHNT, CDR2 YYREEE (reference sequence). The CDR3 consists of 17 residues. CDR3 protein: CASSSGLAGGPTYEQYF. The CDR3, as DNA: TGTGCCAGCAGCTCGGGACTAGCGGGAGGGCCAACCTACGAGCAGTACTTC.

The rearrangement joins TRBV5-4 to TRBJ2-5; 8 bases match TRBD2. The CDR3 runs to 15 residues. V was pared by 1 base and J by 3 bases, with 5 bases of the junction left unmatched. Germline CDR1 reads SGHNT; CDR2 reads YYREEE (reference sequence). The CDR3 is CASSLKTSAKETQYF. CDR3 coding DNA: TGTGCCAGCAGCTTGAAGACTAGCGCCAAAGAGACCCAGTACTTC.

This chain links TRBV7-9 with TRBJ2-5, with TRBD1 as a possible D gene (5 bases). Germline CDR1 and CDR2: SEHNR and FQNEAQ (reference sequence). The CDR3 contains 13 residues. Between the trimmed V and J ends, which lost 1 base and 5 bases, there was a span of 8 bases. The CDR3 bases are TGTGCCAGCAGCTTAGGGGGCGAGGAGACCCAGTACTTC. Its protein product is CASSLGGEETQYF.

In nucleotides, the CDR3 is TGCGCCAGCAGCCTCCTAAATTCCGGGACAGGGATGCACACTGAAGCTTTCTTT. Its protein product is CASSLLNSGTGMHTEAFF. J is TRBJ1-1 and V is TRBV4-1; 9 bases line up with TRBD1. Germline CDR1 reads MGHRA; CDR2 reads YSYEKL. This CDR3 is built from 18 residues. The trim removed 4 bases at V and 3 bases at J, leaving 15 bases unmatched.

Worth noting for this clone: The germline gene is not matched at one end of the junction; a read error may be the cause. This rearrangement joins TRBV7-9 to TRBJ1-6; TRBD1 matches 8 bases. The CDR3 contains 16 residues. CDR1 and CDR2 (germline): SEHNR, FQNEAQ (reference sequence). The CDR3 sequence: CSSSPGQAWENSPLHF. The CDR3 DNA is TGTTCCAGCAGCCCGGGACAGGCATGGGAAAATTCACCCCTCCACTTT.

The V gene is TRBV28, the J gene TRBJ1-5; D may be TRBD1 (5 bases). V lost 4 bases to trimming and J lost 5 bases, with 24 bases between them. This CDR3 has 18 residues. From germline, CDR1 is MDHEN and CDR2 SYDVKM. CDR3 DNA: TGTGCCAGCAGTTACCTAAGTAGCGGGGGACCCCGGTATCAGCCCCAGCATTTT. This codes for CASSYLSSGGPRYQPQHF.

J is TRBJ2-2 and V is TRBV7-6; TRBD1 matches at 7 bases. CDR1 SGHVS and CDR2 FNYEAQ come from the germline V gene. V lost 1 base to trimming and J lost 7 bases; unmatched junction nucleotides: 6. This CDR3 spans 15 amino acids. The DNA for the CDR3 is TGTGCCAGCAGCTTAGTAGGGCAGGGGGACGGGGAGCTGTTTTTT. This gives the protein CASSLVGQGDGELFF.

CDR3 coding DNA: TGCGCCAGCAGCTTGCCCGCGGCACCTGGAAACACCATATATTTT. Its protein is CASSLPAAPGNTIYF. The rearrangement links TRBV5-1 to TRBJ1-3, with D hard to call. Looked up from germline, CDR1 is SGHRS and CDR2 is YFSETQ. The CDR3 sequence is 15 residues long. Trimming removed 1 base from V and 2 bases from J, with 10 bases in between.

The table lists this clone with a few counts. This rearrangement joins TRBV2 to TRBJ1-5; 8 bases map to TRBD1. Per the germline V gene, CDR1 is SNHLY and CDR2 is FYNNEI. V shed 11 bases, J shed 4 bases, and the junction held 7 bases outside the gene matches. The length of the CDR3 is 13 residues. The CDR3 bases are TGTGCCTGCGGACAGGGAAGTAATCAGCCCCAGCATTTT. Translated: CACGQGSNQPQHF.

The rearrangement joins TRBV10-1 to TRBJ2-5, with 10 bases that match TRBD1. J lost 4 bases, V lost 3 bases, and 8 bases had no gene match. Per germline, CDR1 WNHNN and CDR2 SYGVQD (reference sequence). The CDR3 covers 16 residues. CDR3 amino acids: CASSELPGQGTETQYF. The CDR3 nucleotides read TGCGCCAGCAGTGAACTACCGGGACAGGGGACAGAGACCCAGTACTTC.

The chain combines TRBV2 with TRBJ2-7; D might be TRBD2 (7 bases). This CDR3 has 14 residues. Germline V gene data show CDR1 as SNHLY and CDR2 as FYNNEI. V was cut by 4 bases and J by 5 bases, with 15 bases left in between. CDR3 nucleotides: TGTGCCAGCAGTGTGGGGGAGGGGGTTGACGAGCAGTACGTC. Its protein product is CASSVGEGVDEQYV.

The CDR3 loop reads CASTSPWGGDGYTF. CDR3 DNA sequence: TGTGCCAGCACCTCACCCTGGGGGGGGGATGGCTACACCTTC. The chain recombines TRBV28 with TRBJ1-2; a weak D match, TRBD1 (5 bases). Trimming cost V 7 bases and J 6 bases, with 18 bases left between them. The germline CDR1 and CDR2 sequences are MDHEN and SYDVKM. The CDR3 extends over 14 amino acids.

V is TRBV4-1 and J is TRBJ2-5, with a possible D match to TRBD2 (5 bases). This CDR3 has 16 residues. V was pared by 3 bases and J by 2 bases, with 16 bases between. Germline V lookup: CDR1 MGHRA, CDR2 YSYEKL. CDR3 nucleotide sequence: TGCGCCAGCAGCCACCTTTTGGACTGGGGACAAGAGACCCAGTACTTC. Its protein is CASSHLLDWGQETQYF.

Only one count was recorded for this clone. The chain couples TRBV5-6 to TRBJ2-1; the D gene is possibly TRBD2 (5 bases). The CDR3 extends over 17 amino acids. From germline, CDR1 is SGHDT and CDR2 YYEEEE. Trimming cost V 5 bases and J 2 bases, with 20 bases left between them. The CDR3 bases are TGTGCCAGCAGTCCTCGACGAGGGAGTTTAACCTACAATGAGCAGTTCTTC. Translation gives CASSPRRGSLTYNEQFF.

This sequence joins TRBV5-4 and TRBJ1-2; 7 bases fit TRBD1. The J segment lost 4 bases and the V segment lost 3 bases, leaving 9 bases of the junction unmatched. Germline V gene sequence: CDR1 SGHNT, CDR2 YYREEE (reference sequence). The CDR3 length is 15 residues. DNA of the CDR3: TGTGCCAGCAGCTCAGACCTGGGACAGCCCTATGGCTACACCTTC. As protein: CASSSDLGQPYGYTF.

This clone was detected only a few times. The rearrangement uses TRBV27 and TRBJ2-5; 8 nucleotides line up with TRBD1. CDR3 size: 15 residues. CDR1 is MNHEY and CDR2 is SMNVEV in the germline V gene (reference sequence). V shed 3 bases and J 1 base; nucleotides not matched to a gene: 4. The CDR3 protein is CASSFLTGGQETQYF. CDR3 nucleotides: TGTGCCAGCAGTTTCCTTACAGGGGGCCAAGAGACCCAGTACTTC.

In the case of this clone: At one end, the junction sequence differs from germline, possibly due to a read error. The J gene is TRBJ2-1, the V gene TRBV19, with 7 bases fitting TRBD2. Germline loops: CDR1 LNHDA, CDR2 SQIVND (reference sequence). The CDR3 is made up of 17 amino acids. DNA for the CDR3: TGTGCCAGTAGTTCCCCACTCAGCGGCGGGGGATACAATGAACAGTTCTTC. This sequence encodes CASSSPLSGGGYNEQFF.

The chain carries TRBV4-2 and TRBJ2-1; a possible D gene is TRBD2 (5 bases). Germline V gives CDR1 LGHNA, CDR2 YNFKEQ. This CDR3 is built from 13 residues. V lost 4 bases, J lost 7 bases, and 11 bases lay in between. CDR3 nucleotide sequence: TGTGCCAGCAGCCGAGACGGGGTGAATGAGCAGTTCTTC. This sequence encodes CASSRDGVNEQFF.

The chain is built from TRBV18 and TRBJ2-5, with 7 bases that match TRBD2. The DNA matches TRBJ2-7 better at its end, which makes the J call doubtful. Germline-derived CDR1 and CDR2 are KGHSH and LQKENI. The CDR3 length is 15 residues. The CDR3 region is CASSPWAGADYEQYF. The CDR3 DNA reads as TGTGCCAGCTCACCTTGGGCGGGAGCGGACTACGAGCAGTACTTC.

A single count supports this clone. The chain recombines TRBV4-1 with TRBJ2-3; 7 bases line up with TRBD2. The germline gives CDR1 MGHRA, CDR2 YSYEKL. With V trimmed by 3 bases and J by 0 bases, 6 bases remained unmatched. The CDR3 spans 16 residues. The CDR3 spells CASSHPGRSSTDTQYF. The CDR3 nucleotides are TGCGCCAGCAGCCACCCCGGGAGGAGTAGCACAGATACGCAGTATTTT.